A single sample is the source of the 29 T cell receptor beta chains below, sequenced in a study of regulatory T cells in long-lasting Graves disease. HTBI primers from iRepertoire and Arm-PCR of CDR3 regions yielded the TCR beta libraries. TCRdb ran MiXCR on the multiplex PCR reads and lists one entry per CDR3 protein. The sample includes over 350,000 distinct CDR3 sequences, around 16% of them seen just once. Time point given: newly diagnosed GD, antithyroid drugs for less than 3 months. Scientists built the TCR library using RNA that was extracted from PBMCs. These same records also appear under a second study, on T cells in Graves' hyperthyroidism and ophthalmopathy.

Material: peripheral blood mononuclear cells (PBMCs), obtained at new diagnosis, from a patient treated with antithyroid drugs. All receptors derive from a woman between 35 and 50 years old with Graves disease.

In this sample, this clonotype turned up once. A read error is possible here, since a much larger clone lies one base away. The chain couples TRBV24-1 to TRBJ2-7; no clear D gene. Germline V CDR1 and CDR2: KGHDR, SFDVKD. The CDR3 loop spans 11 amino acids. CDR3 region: CVTSDAREQYF. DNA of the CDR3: TGTGTCACCAGTGATGCGCGCGAGCAGTACTTC.

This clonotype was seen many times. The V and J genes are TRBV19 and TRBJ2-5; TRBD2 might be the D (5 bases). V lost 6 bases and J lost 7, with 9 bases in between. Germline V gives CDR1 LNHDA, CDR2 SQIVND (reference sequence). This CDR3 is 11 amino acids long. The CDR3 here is CASRVEATQYF. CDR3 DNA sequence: TGTGCCAGTAGGGTGGAGGCGACCCAGTACTTC.

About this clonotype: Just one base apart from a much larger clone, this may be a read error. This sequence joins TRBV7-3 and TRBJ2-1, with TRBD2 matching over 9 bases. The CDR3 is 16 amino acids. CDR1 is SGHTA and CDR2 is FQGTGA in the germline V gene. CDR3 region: CVSSLVSSSGINEQFF. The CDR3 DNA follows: TGTGTCAGCAGCTTAGTAAGTTCTAGCGGGATCAATGAGCAGTTCTTC.

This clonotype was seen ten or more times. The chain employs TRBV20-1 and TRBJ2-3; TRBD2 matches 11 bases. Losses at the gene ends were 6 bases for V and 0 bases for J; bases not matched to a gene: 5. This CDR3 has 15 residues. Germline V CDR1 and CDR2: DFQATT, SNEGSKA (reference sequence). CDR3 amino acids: CSAEGTSGSTDTQYF. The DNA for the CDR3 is TGCAGTGCCGAAGGGACTAGCGGAAGCACAGATACGCAGTATTTT.

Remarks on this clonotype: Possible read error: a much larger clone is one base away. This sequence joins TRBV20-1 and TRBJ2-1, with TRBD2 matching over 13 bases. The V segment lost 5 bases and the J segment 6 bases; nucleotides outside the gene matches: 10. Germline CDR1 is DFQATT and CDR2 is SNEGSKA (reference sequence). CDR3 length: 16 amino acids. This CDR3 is CSAGGLAGAPLNEQFF. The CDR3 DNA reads TGCAGTGCTGGCGGACTAGCGGGAGCCCCTCTCAATGAGCAGTTCTTC.

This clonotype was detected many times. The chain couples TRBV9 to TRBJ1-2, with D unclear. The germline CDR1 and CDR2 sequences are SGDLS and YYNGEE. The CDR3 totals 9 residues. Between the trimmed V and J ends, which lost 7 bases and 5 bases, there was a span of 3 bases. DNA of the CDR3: TGTGCCAGCCTGTATGGCTACACCTTC. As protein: CASLYGYTF.

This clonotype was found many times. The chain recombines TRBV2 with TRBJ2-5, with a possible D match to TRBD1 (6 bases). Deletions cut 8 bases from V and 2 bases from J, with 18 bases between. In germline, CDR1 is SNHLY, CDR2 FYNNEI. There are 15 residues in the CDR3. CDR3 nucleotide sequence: TGTGCCAGCGGGGTGGGGGCCACCGGTCAAGAGACCCAGTACTTC. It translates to CASGVGATGQETQYF.

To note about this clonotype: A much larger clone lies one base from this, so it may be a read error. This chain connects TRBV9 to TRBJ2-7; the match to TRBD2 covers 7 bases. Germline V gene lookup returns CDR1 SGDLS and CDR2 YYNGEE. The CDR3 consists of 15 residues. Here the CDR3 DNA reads TGTGCCAGCAGCGTAAGCGGGACGATCTCCTACGAGCAGCACTTC. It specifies CASSVSGTISYEQHF. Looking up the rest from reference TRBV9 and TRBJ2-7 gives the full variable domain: DSGVTQTPKHLITATGQRVTLRCSPRSGDLSVYWYQQSLDQGLQFLIQYYNGEERAKGNILERFSAQQFPDLHSELNLSSLELGDSALYFCASSVSGTISYEQHFGPGTRLTVT.

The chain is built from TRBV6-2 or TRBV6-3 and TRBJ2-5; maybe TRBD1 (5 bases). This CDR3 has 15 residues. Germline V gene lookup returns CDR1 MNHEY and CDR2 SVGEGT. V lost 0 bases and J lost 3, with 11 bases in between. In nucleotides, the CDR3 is TGTGCCAGCAGTTACTCTTTAGACAGAAAAGAGACCCAGTACTTC. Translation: CASSYSLDRKETQYF.

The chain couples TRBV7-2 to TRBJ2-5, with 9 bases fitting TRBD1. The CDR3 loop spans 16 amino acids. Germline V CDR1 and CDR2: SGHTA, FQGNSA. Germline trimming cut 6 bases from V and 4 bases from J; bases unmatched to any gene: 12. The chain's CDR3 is CASSPGQGSSLETQYF. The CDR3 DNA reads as TGTGCCAGCAGTCCCGGACAGGGGTCGTCGTTAGAGACCCAGTACTTC.

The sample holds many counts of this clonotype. The chain's CDR3 is CATSSAGTGELFF. The CDR3 DNA follows: TGTGCCACCAGTTCGGCCGGCACCGGGGAGCTGTTTTTT. The chain carries TRBV24-1 and TRBJ2-2; no reliable D call. This CDR3 is 13 amino acids long. V was clipped by 6 bases and J by 4 bases, with 8 bases between them. The germline gives CDR1 KGHDR, CDR2 SFDVKD.

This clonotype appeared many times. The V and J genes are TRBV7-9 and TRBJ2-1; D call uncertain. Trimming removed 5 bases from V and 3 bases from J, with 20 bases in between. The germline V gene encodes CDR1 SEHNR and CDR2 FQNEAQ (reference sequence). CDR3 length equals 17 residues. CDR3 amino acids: CASSPFTTGEVYNEQFF. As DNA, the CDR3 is TGTGCCAGCAGCCCATTTACGACCGGAGAAGTCTACAATGAGCAGTTCTTC.

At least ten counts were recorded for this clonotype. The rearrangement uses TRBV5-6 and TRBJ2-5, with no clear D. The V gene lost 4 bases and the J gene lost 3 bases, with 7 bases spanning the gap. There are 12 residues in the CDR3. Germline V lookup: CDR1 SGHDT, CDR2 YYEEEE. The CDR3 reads CASSGMEETQYF. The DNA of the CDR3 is TGTGCCAGCAGCGGAATGGAAGAGACCCAGTACTTC.

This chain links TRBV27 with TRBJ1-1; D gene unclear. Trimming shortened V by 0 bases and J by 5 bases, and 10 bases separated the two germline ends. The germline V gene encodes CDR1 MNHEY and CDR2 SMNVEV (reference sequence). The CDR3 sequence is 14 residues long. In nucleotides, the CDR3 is TGTGCCAGCAGTTTATCTCCCGGCCATACTGAAGCTTTCTTT. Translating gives CASSLSPGHTEAFF.

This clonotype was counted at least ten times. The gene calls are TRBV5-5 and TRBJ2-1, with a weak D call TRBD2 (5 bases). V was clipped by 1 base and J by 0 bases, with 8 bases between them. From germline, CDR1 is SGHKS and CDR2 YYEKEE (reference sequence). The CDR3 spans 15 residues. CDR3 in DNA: TGTGCCAGCAGCTTGCGGGATACCTCCTACAATGAGCAGTTCTTC. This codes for CASSLRDTSYNEQFF. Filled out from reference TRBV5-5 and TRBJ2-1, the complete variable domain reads DAGVTQSPTHLIKTRGQQVTLRCSPISGHKSVSWYQQVLGQGPQFIFQYYEKEERGRGNFPDRFSARQFPNYSSELNVNALLLGDSALYLCASSLRDTSYNEQFFGPGTRLTVL.

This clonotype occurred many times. The chain's CDR3 is CSVDAASGFPYNEQFF. The DNA for the CDR3 is TGCAGCGTTGATGCGGCTAGCGGATTTCCCTACAATGAGCAGTTCTTC. The J gene is TRBJ2-1, the V gene TRBV29-1; 7 bases are shared with TRBD2. Trimming took 3 bases from V and 2 from J; bases not matched to a gene: 10. This CDR3 is built from 16 residues. Germline V gives CDR1 SQVTM, CDR2 ANQGSEA.

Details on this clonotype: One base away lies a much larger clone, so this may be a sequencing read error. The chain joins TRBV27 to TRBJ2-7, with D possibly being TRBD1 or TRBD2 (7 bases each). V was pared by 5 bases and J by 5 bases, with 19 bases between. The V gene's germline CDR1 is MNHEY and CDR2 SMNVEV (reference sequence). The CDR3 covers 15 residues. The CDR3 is CASSQGEGARDEQYF. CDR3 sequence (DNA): TGTGCCAGCAGTCAAGGGGAGGGGGCGAGGGACGAGCAGTACTTC.

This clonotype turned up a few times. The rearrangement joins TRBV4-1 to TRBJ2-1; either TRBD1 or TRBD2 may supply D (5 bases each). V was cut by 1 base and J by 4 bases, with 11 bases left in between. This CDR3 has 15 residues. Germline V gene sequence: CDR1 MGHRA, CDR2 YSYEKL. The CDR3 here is CASSQGWDGYNEQFF. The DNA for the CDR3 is TGCGCCAGCAGCCAAGGTTGGGACGGATACAATGAGCAGTTCTTC.

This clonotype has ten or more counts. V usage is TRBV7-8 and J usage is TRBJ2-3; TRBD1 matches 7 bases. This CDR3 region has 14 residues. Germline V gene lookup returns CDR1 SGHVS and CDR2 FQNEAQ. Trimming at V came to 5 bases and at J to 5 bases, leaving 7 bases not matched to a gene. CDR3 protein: CASSQDRSIDTQYF. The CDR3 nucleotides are TGTGCCAGCAGCCAGGACAGGTCGATAGATACGCAGTATTTT.

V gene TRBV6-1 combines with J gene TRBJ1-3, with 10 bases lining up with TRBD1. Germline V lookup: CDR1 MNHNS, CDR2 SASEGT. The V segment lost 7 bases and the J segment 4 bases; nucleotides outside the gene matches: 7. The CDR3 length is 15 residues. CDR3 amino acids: CASTRQGAEGNTIYF. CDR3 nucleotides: TGTGCCAGCACAAGACAGGGGGCTGAAGGAAACACCATATATTTT.

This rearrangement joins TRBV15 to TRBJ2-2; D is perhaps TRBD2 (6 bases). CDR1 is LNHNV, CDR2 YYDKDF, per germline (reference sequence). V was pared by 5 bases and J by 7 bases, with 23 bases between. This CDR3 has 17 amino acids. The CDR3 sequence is CATSPRKGGPRGGELFF. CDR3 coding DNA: TGTGCCACCAGCCCACGAAAAGGAGGGCCTCGGGGCGGGGAGCTGTTTTTT.

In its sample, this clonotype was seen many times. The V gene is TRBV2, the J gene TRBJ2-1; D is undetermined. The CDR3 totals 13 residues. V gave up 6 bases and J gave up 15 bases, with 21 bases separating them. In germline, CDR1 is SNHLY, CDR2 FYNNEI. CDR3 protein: CASSETVGKVAFF. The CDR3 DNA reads TGTGCCAGCAGCGAAACAGTTGGAAAGGTGGCGTTCTTC.

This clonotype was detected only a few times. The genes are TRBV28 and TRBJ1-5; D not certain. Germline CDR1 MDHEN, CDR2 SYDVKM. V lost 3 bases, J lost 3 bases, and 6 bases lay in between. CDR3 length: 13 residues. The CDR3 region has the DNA TGTGCCAGCAGTTTCAGCTACAATCAGCCCCAGCATTTT. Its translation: CASSFSYNQPQHF. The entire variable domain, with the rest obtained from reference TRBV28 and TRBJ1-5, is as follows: DVKVTQSSRYLVKRTGEKVFLECVQDMDHENMFWYRQDPGLGLRLIYFSYDVKMKEKGDIPEGYSVSREKKERFSLILESASTNQTSMYLCASSFSYNQPQHFGDGTRLSIL.

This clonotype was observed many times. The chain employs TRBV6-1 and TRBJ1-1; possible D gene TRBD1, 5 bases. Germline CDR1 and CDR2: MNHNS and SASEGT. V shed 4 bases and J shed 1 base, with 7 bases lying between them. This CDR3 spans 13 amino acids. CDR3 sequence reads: CASSGDANTEAFF. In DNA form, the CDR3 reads TGTGCCAGCAGTGGGGACGCGAACACTGAAGCTTTCTTT.

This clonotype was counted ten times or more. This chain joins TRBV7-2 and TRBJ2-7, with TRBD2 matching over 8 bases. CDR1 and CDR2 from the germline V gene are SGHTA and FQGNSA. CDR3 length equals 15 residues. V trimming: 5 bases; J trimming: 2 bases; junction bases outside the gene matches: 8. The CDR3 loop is CASSLPGLAPYEQYF. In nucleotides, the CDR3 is TGTGCCAGCAGCCTCCCCGGACTAGCACCCTACGAGCAGTACTTC.

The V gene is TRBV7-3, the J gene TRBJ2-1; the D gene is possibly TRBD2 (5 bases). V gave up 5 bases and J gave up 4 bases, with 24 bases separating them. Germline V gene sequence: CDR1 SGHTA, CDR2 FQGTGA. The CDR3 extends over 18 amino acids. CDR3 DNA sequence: TGTGCCAGCAGCCCAATACCCCGGACGGACGGAGGTTACAATGAGCAGTTCTTC. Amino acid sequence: CASSPIPRTDGGYNEQFF.

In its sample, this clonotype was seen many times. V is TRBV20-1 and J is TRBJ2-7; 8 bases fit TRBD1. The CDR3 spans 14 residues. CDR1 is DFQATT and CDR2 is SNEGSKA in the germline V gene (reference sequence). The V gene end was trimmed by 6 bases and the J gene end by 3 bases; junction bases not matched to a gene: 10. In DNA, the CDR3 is TGCAGTGCCACTGATTCCGGGACAGGCTACGAGCAGTACTTC. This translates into CSATDSGTGYEQYF.

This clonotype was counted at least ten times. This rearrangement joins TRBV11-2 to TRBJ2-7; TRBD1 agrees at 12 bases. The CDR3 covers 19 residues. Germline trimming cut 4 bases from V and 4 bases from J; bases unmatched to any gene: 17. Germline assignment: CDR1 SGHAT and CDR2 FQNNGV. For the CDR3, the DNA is TGTGCCAGCAGCTCCCGGGACAGGGGGCGAAGCGAGTTAGGATACGAGCAGTACTTC. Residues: CASSSRDRGRSELGYEQYF.

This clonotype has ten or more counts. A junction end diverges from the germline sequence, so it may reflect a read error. DNA for the CDR3: TGTGCCAGCAGCTTAGGCCTAGCAGATACGCAGTATTTT. It specifies CASSLGLADTQYF. This chain links TRBV12-3 or TRBV12-4 with TRBJ2-3, with unresolved D. This CDR3 is 13 amino acids long.